Sequencing of this TCR beta chain was carried out in a study of low-dose radiotherapy and immunotherapy resistance in tumors. Study as a whole: Dosing for Cohort 2 consisted of 1 Gy per fraction every two weeks, reaching a total of 13 Gy over 26 weeks. Cyclophosphamide infusions of 200 mg/m2 came every two weeks, one day before radiation-immunotherapy.

V gave up 6 bases and J gave up 5 bases, with 17 bases separating them. The length of the CDR3 is 14 residues. This clonotype came up many times. Regarding time point: before trial treatment. Nivolumab, ipilimumab, aspirin, low-dose cyclophosphamide and low-dose radiotherapy were given to donors. Gene-specific TRAV and TRBV primers were used for first-strand cDNA, covering alpha and beta chains. PCR amplification of the TCRs was performed with Phusion for approximately 20 PCR cycles, and it relied on a constant-region primer together with a V-primer adapter. TCRdb reprocessed the reads via MiXCR and lists one record per CDR3 protein. The sample has approximately 90,000 distinct CDR3 sequences, 8% to 10% seen once; the top ten hold around 0.93%.

The clonotype was recovered from a male donor with prostate cancer. The sample in question was PBMCs, obtained before treatment. The V call is TRBV12-3 or TRBV12-4, the J call TRBJ2-7; a possible D gene is TRBD1 (6 bases). CDR3 in DNA: TGTGCCAGCAGCCGGACAGAAATTCCCCACGAGCAGTACTTC. This sequence encodes CASSRTEIPHEQYF.